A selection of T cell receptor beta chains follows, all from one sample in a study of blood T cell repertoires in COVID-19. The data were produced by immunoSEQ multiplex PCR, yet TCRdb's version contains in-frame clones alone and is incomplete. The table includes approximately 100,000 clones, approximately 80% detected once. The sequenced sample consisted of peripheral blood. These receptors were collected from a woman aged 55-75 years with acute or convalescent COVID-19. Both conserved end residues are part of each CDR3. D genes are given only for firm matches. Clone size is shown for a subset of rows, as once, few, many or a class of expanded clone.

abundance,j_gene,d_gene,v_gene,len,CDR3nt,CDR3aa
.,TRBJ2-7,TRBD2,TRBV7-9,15,TGTGCCAGCAGCCCGACTAGCGGGGGTTACTACGAGCAGTACTTC,CASSPTSGGYYEQYF
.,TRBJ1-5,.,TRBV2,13,TGTGCCAGCAGTGTCTGGGCCAATCAGCCCCAGCATTTT,CASSVWANQPQHF
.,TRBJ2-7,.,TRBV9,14,TGTGCCAGCAGCGTAGGGGGCCAATCCTACGAGCAGTACTTC,CASSVGGQSYEQYF
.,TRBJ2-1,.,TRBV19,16,TGTGCCAGTAGTCCCGAGGGCGGAGTTGCCGTTCGAACTCTTTTCTTC,CASSPEGGVAVRTLFF
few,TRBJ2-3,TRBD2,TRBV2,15,TGTGCCAGCAGCGTCAGTATACTAGCGGGAGATACGCAGTATTTT,CASSVSILAGDTQYF
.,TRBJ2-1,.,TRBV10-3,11,TGTGCCATCAGTTCAGACAATGAGCAGTTCTTC,CAISSDNEQFF
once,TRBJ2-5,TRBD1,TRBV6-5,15,TGTGCCAGCGGGAGACAGGGGGCGGACCAAGAGACCCAGTACTTC,CASGRQGADQETQYF
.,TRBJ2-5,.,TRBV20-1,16,TGCAGTGCTAGTATCCCTCTGGCGGGGGCGGGAGAGACCCAGTACTTC,CSASIPLAGAGETQYF
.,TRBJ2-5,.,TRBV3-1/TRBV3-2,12,TGTGCCAGCACAGGGTACCAAGAGACCCAGTACTTC,CASTGYQETQYF
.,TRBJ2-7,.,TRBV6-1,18,TGTGCCAGCAGTGAAAGTGACAGGGAGGTCAGGCCCCCCTACGAGCAGTACTTC,CASSESDREVRPPYEQYF
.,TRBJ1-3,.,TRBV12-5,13,TGTGCTAGTGGTTTGGGACTAGGAAACACCATATATTTT,CASGLGLGNTIYF
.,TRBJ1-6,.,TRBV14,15,TGTGCCAGCAGCCAACGGCAGGGAGGAGATTCACCCCTCCACTTT,CASSQRQGGDSPLHF
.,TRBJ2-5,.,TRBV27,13,TGTGCCACCCCGGCCCAGTACAGGGAGACCCAGTACTTC,CATPAQYRETQYF
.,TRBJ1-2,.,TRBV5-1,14,TGCGCCAGCAGGCCCGGAAACAGTAACTATGGCTACACCTTC,CASRPGNSNYGYTF
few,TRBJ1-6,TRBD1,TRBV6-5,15,TGTGCCAGCAGTATCTCCCAAGGGGACAGATCACCCCTCCACTTT,CASSISQGDRSPLHF
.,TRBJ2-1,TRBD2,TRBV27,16,TGTGCCAGCAGATCCGGGACTACCAGCTCCTACAATGAGCAGTTCTTC,CASRSGTTSSYNEQFF
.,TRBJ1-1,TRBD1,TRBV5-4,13,TGTGCCAGCAGCGCGGACAGGTTCCGTGAAGCTTTCTTT,CASSADRFREAFF
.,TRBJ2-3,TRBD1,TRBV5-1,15,TGCGCCAGCAGCTCGGGACAGGGGGAGGGAGGTACGCAGTATTTT,CASSSGQGEGGTQYF
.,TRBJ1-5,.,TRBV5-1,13,TGCGCCAGCAGCGTGGACGCGGCCCAGCCCCAGCATTTT,CASSVDAAQPQHF
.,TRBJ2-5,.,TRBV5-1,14,TGCGCCAGCAGCTTGGAAGGGGTGGGAGAGACCCAGTACTTC,CASSLEGVGETQYF
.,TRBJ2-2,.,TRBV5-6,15,TGTGCCAGCGGCCGTCGACAGCCTAACACCGGGGAGCTGTTTTTT,CASGRRQPNTGELFF
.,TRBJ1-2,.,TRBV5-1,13,TGCGCCAGCAGCTCGACACGAATCTATGGCTACACCTTC,CASSSTRIYGYTF
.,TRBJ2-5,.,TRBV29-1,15,TGCAGCGTTGGTTGGGTCAGGGGGGACCAAGAGACCCAGTACTTC,CSVGWVRGDQETQYF
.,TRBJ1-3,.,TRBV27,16,TGTGCCAGCAGTTTAGTAACAGAAATCTCTGGAAACACCATATATTTT,CASSLVTEISGNTIYF
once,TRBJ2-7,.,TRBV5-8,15,TGTGCCAGCAGCTTGGCCCCGGGAGCTATCTACGAGCAGTACTTC,CASSLAPGAIYEQYF